Included here is one TCR beta chain sequence, with context. The record originates from a study of T cell changes during pregnancy in multiple sclerosis. Clones were read by immunoSEQ multiplex PCR, and TCRdb kept only the in-frame ones, dropping some. The sample shows 90,000 or so clones, roughly nine tenths of them seen only once. Trimming pared 1 base from V and 11 bases from J, leaving 18 bases between. CDR3 length: 14 residues. CDR1 is SGHKS, CDR2 YYEKEE, per germline (reference sequence). The clonotype was recovered from a female donor with multiple sclerosis, enrolled in a pregnancy study. The source was peripheral blood, collected in the first trimester of pregnancy. V gene TRBV5-5 combines with J gene TRBJ1-1; TRBD1 is a possible D gene (5 bases). The CDR3 DNA is TGTGCCAGCAGCTTGAGGCGGGGCGAACAAGGGGCTTTCTTT. Protein product: CASSLRRGEQGAFF.